The sequence of this TCR beta chain was determined in a study of T cell repertoires in cytomegalovirus infection. About the study: Both recently identified HLA-C-restricted and well-studied HLA-B-restricted CMV epitopes were used in the study. Public TCR beta signature analysis indicated the presence of both CMV infection and matching HLA type.

The CDR3 consists of 16 residues. Trimming took 5 bases from V and 4 from J; bases not matched to a gene: 12. Germline V gives CDR1 SEHNR, CDR2 FQNEAQ (reference sequence). General observations from the study: Ex vivo, HLA-C-restricted CMV-specific TCR beta clonotypes prevailed over the rest of the response. Cumulative public TCR beta family frequency identified CMV carriers with the relevant HLA.

TCRdb re-analysed the reads in MiXCR, keeping a single row per CDR3 protein. The table includes 700,000 to 950,000 distinct CDR3 sequences, approximately 30% detected once. As to this clonotype: The antigen is not known.

The specimen was cultured CD8+ T cells from PBMCs, collected from culture after CMV antigen stimulation. V gene TRBV7-9 combines with J gene TRBJ1-1; TRBD1 aligns across 8 bases. The source of this sequence is a human donor in good health (CMV status not recorded). Some clones in this sample may be carry-over from other donors' samples. As DNA, the CDR3 is TGTGCCAGCAGCCCAGGCGGCAGGGGGCTCGGCACTGAAGCTTTCTTT. Translating gives CASSPGGRGLGTEAFF.